This TCR beta chain is from a study of T cell responses to AZD1222 COVID-19 vaccine. Sequenced by immunoSEQ multiplex PCR; TCRdb stores in-frame clones only, minus some. This sample carries 150,000 to 170,000 clones, roughly 90% of them seen once, and the ten largest clones take around 3%. For this clone: Its antigen is unknown.

Study results and caveats: The sample set comprised mostly white British donors with more females, and clonal diversity was possibly underestimated. At study baseline, merely more than 5 AZD1222 recipients were seropositive.

There are 16 residues in the CDR3. V lost 1 base to trimming and J lost 9 bases; unmatched junction nucleotides: 11. CDR1 SGHVS and CDR2 FNYEAQ come from the germline V gene. The chain has TRBV7-6 and TRBJ2-1; 8 bases line up with TRBD2. The specimen comprised peripheral blood, sampled on day 0 of AZD1222 vaccination. This receptor was identified in an adult in good health. This CDR3 is CASSLGSSGGATEQFF. CDR3 coding DNA: TGTGCCAGCAGCTTAGGGTCGTCCGGGGGGGCCACTGAGCAGTTCTTC.